Shown below are 14 T cell receptor beta chains from a single sample sequenced in a study of cytotoxic CD8 clonotypes in ibrutinib-treated CLL. Repertoires were generated with immunoSEQ multiplex PCR, while TCRdb's copy carries only in-frame clones and drops some. The sample lists hundreds of thousands of clones; 70% were seen once. The sample consisted of PBMCs, taken after 24 months of ibrutinib treatment. The receptors shown here come from a human donor with chronic lymphocytic leukemia.

V usage is TRBV28 and J usage is TRBJ2-7, with D perhaps TRBD1 or TRBD2 (5 bases each). The germline V and J ends were trimmed by 6 bases and 3 bases, with 9 bases remaining between them. Germline V lookup: CDR1 MDHEN, CDR2 SYDVKM. The CDR3 has 12 amino acids. Here the CDR3 DNA reads TGTGCCAGCAGGGGGACCGTCTACGAGCAGTACTTC. This sequence encodes CASRGTVYEQYF. The full variable domain, completed using reference TRBV28 and TRBJ2-7, is DVKVTQSSRYLVKRTGEKVFLECVQDMDHENMFWYRQDPGLGLRLIYFSYDVKMKEKGDIPEGYSVSREKKERFSLILESASTNQTSMYLCASRGTVYEQYFGPGTRLTVT.

The chain carries TRBV14 and TRBJ2-7; 7 positions agree with TRBD1. Germline CDR1 is SGHDN and CDR2 is FVKESK. The V segment lost 2 bases and the J segment 6 bases; nucleotides outside the gene matches: 7. The CDR3 sequence is 14 residues long. CDR3 protein: CASSQTGVALEQYF. The CDR3 DNA is TGTGCCAGCAGCCAAACAGGGGTAGCCCTCGAGCAGTACTTC.

J is TRBJ1-5 and V is TRBV5-1; no definite D call. V shed 1 base and J shed 2 bases, with 7 bases lying between them. CDR1 is SGHRS, CDR2 YFSETQ, per germline. The CDR3 has 14 amino acids. The CDR3 nucleotides are TGCGCCAGCAGCTTGAATTTCGGCAATCAGCCCCAGCATTTT. Translating gives CASSLNFGNQPQHF.

The V call is TRBV9, the J call TRBJ2-5; D remains unclear. From germline, CDR1 is SGDLS and CDR2 YYNGEE. This CDR3 region has 15 residues. Trimming left V 2 bases short and J 4 bases short, with 15 bases between. CDR3 in amino acids: CASSVGGTPRETQYF. In DNA form, the CDR3 reads TGTGCCAGCAGCGTGGGCGGAACACCTCGAGAGACCCAGTACTTC.

This clone turned up a few times. The chain carries TRBV5-1 and TRBJ2-7, with D perhaps TRBD1 or TRBD2 (6 bases each). This CDR3 has 14 residues. The V end was cut by 0 bases, the J end by 6 bases, with 13 bases between. In germline, CDR1 is SGHRS, CDR2 YFSETQ. The CDR3 DNA reads TGCGCCAGCAGCTTGGGCGAGGGGGGCGCCGAGCAGTACTTC. This translates into CASSLGEGGAEQYF.

The rearrangement links TRBV7-8 to TRBJ2-1; 14 bases are shared with TRBD2. The CDR3 has 16 residues. Germline CDR1 is SGHVS and CDR2 is FQNEAQ. V lost 5 bases and J lost 6; bases outside the gene matches: 6. The CDR3 DNA reads as TGTGCCAGCAGCGCCGCGGGACTAGCGGGAGTCAATGAGCAGTTCTTC. Translating it yields CASSAAGLAGVNEQFF.

V gene TRBV5-1 combines with J gene TRBJ2-7; D is uncertain. Germline values: CDR1 SGHRS, CDR2 YFSETQ. V gave up 2 bases and J gave up 8 bases, with 14 bases separating them. The CDR3 has 13 residues. The CDR3 DNA is TGCGCCAGCAGCTTCTCCTCCGGGCAGAAGCAGTACTTC. It yields the protein CASSFSSGQKQYF.

The table lists this clone with a few counts. This sequence joins TRBV29-1 and TRBJ2-7; tentative D call: TRBD1 (7 bases). Trimming removed 7 bases from V and 3 bases from J, with 19 bases in between. Germline V lookup: CDR1 SQVTM, CDR2 ANQGSEA. This CDR3 has 14 amino acids. The CDR3 DNA sequence: TGCAGCGGAACCGGGACCCAGGGGGGCTACGAGCAGTACTTC. Its protein product is CSGTGTQGGYEQYF.

This clone turned up a few times. This rearrangement joins TRBV30 to TRBJ2-1; D is perhaps TRBD1 (5 bases). Trimming took 1 base from V and 4 from J, leaving 14 bases between them. CDR3 size: 15 residues. The germline CDR1 and CDR2 sequences are GTSNPN and SVGIG (reference sequence). CDR3 in DNA: TGTGCCTGGAGTGAGACAGCCATCATATACAATGAGCAGTTCTTC. Translation gives CAWSETAIIYNEQFF.

The CDR3 protein is CASNLLQGLGTEAFF. The CDR3 DNA is TGTGCCAGCAACCTATTACAGGGGTTGGGCACTGAAGCTTTCTTT. The chain has TRBV28 and TRBJ1-1, with TRBD1 matching over 7 bases. The V gene's germline CDR1 is MDHEN and CDR2 SYDVKM. This CDR3 is 15 amino acids long. After removal of 7 bases from V and 4 bases from J, the junction contained 12 bases not matched to a gene.

The rearrangement links TRBV7-2 to TRBJ2-7; D uncertain. Trimming left V 1 base short and J 2 bases short, with 9 bases between. This CDR3 region has 14 residues. Germline loops: CDR1 SGHTA, CDR2 FQGNSA. This CDR3 reads CASSLDWAAYEQYF. The CDR3 DNA sequence: TGTGCCAGCAGCTTAGATTGGGCGGCCTACGAGCAGTACTTC.

The chain has TRBV5-5 and TRBJ2-7; 8 positions match TRBD1. The germline CDR1 and CDR2 sequences are SGHKS and YYEKEE (reference sequence). V was clipped by 0 bases and J by 2 bases; unmatched bases: 4. The CDR3 is 15 amino acids. CDR3 DNA: TGTGCCAGCAGCTTGGGGCAGGGGGCTACCTACGAGCAGTACTTC. It codes for CASSLGQGATYEQYF.

This rearrangement joins TRBV27 to TRBJ1-1; D may be TRBD1 (5 bases). The V end was cut by 3 bases, the J end by 4 bases, with 21 bases between. The CDR3 is 17 residues long. Germline V gene lookup returns CDR1 MNHEY and CDR2 SMNVEV (reference sequence). CDR3 residues: CASSFRTPGNSGTEAFF. CDR3 sequence (DNA): TGTGCCAGCAGTTTTAGGACTCCAGGGAATTCGGGCACTGAAGCTTTCTTT.

V gene TRBV30 combines with J gene TRBJ1-4; D gene unclear. V was pared by 0 bases and J by 7 bases, with 9 bases between. CDR1 and CDR2 from the germline V gene are GTSNPN and SVGIG (reference sequence). The CDR3 runs 13 residues. The CDR3 here is CAWSVRESEKLFF. The CDR3 nucleotides are TGTGCCTGGAGTGTACGGGAGAGTGAAAAACTGTTTTTT.